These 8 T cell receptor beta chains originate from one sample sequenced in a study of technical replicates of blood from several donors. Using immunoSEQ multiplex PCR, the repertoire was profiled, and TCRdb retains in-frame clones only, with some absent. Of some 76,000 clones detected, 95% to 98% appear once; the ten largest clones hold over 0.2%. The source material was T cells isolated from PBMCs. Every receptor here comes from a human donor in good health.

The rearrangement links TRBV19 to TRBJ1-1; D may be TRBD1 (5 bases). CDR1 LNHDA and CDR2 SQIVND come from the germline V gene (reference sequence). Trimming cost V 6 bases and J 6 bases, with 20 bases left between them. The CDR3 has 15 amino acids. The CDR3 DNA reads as TGTGCCAGTAGCAAAGGGATATCGTTAGGGGCTGAAGCTTTCTTT. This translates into CASSKGISLGAEAFF. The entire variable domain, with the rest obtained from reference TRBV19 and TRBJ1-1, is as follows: DGGITQSPKYLFRKEGQNVTLSCEQNLNHDAMYWYRQDPGQGLRLIYYSQIVNDFQKGDIAEGYSVSREKKESFPLTVTSAQKNPTAFYLCASSKGISLGAEAFFGQGTRLTVV.

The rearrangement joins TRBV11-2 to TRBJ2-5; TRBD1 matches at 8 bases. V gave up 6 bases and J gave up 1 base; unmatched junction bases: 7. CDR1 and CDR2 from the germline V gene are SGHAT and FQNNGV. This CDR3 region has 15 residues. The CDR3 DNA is TGTGCCAGCAGTTATAATACAGGGGGCCAAGAGACCCAGTACTTC. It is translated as CASSYNTGGQETQYF.

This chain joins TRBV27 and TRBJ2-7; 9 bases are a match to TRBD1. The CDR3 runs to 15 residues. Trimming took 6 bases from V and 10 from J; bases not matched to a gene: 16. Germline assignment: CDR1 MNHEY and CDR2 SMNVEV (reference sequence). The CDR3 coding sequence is TGTGCCAGCAGAACGGACAGGGGAATATCCTACACACAGTACTTC. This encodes CASRTDRGISYTQYF.

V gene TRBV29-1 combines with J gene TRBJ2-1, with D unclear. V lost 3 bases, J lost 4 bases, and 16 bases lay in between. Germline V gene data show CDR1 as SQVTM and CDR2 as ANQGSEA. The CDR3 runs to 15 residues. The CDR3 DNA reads TGCAGCGTTGACGGTTTGAGACATATATACAATGAGCAGTTCTTC. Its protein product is CSVDGLRHIYNEQFF.

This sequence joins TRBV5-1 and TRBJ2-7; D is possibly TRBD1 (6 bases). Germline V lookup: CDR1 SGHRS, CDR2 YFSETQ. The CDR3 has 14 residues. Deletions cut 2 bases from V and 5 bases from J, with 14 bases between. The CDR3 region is CASSLEGVINEQYF. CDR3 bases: TGCGCCAGCAGCTTAGAGGGGGTAATCAACGAGCAGTACTTC.

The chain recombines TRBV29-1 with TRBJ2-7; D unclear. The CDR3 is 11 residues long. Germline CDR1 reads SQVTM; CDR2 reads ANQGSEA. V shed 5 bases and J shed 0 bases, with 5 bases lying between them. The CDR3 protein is CSVTSSYEQYF. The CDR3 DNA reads TGCAGCGTTACAAGCTCCTACGAGCAGTACTTC.

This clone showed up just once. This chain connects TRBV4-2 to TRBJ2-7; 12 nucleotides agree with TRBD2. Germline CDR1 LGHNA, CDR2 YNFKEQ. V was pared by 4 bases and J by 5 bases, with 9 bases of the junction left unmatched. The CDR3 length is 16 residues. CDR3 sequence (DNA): TGTGCCAGCAGCCTGACTAGCGGGAGCGTGAGGGACGAGCAGTACTTC. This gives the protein CASSLTSGSVRDEQYF.

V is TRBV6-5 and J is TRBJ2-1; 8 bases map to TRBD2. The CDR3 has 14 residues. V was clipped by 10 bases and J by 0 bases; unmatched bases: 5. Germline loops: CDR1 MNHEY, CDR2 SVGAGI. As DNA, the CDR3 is TGTGCCATCAAAGCGGGGGACTCCTACAATGAGCAGTTCTTC. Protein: CAIKAGDSYNEQFF.